Listed below are T cell receptor beta chains from one sample, sequenced in a study of siplizumab effects on memory and regulatory T cells. Clones were read by immunoSEQ multiplex PCR, and TCRdb kept only the in-frame ones, dropping some. The table shows more than 95,000 clones, with 90% to 95% occurring only once. Sequencing was carried out using non-Treg CD4+ T cells sorted from blood. These receptors all come from a human donor in good health. The CDR3 runs from the conserved cysteine through the conserved F or W. D genes are given only for firm matches. Some rows have no size entry. The others give once, few or many, or a class for an expanded clone.

size	V	J	D	CDR3	DNA
.	TRBV5-1	TRBJ1-1	.	CASSLGVEAFF	TGCGCCAGCAGCTTGGGAGTTGAAGCTTTCTTT
.	TRBV5-1	TRBJ2-1	.	CASSSRDSNYNEQFF	TGCGCCAGCAGTTCTCGGGACTCTAATTACAATGAGCAGTTCTTC
.	TRBV7-2	TRBJ2-5	TRBD2	CASSFRGGQHF	TGTGCCAGCAGCTTCCGGGGGGGCCAACACTTC
.	TRBV9	TRBJ2-2	.	CASSVREETGELFF	TGTGCCAGCAGCGTAAGGGAGGAGACCGGGGAGCTGTTTTTT
.	TRBV6-1	TRBJ1-1	TRBD1	CASSERDRGLGDTEAFF	TGTGCCAGCAGTGAACGTGACAGGGGGCTGGGGGACACTGAAGCTTTCTTT
.	TRBV11-2	TRBJ2-1	.	CASSLIWGRVEDEQFF	TGTGCCAGCAGCTTGATCTGGGGGCGAGTAGAGGATGAGCAGTTCTTC
.	TRBV19	TRBJ2-5	TRBD2	CASRLAGGETQYF	TGTGCCAGTCGACTAGCGGGGGGAGAGACCCAGTACTTC
.	TRBV7-9	TRBJ1-5	.	CASSLGASGRQPQHF	TGTGCCAGCAGCTTAGGTGCGTCAGGGAGGCAGCCCCAGCATTTT
.	TRBV27	TRBJ2-2	TRBD1	CASRRDRGRETGELFF	TGTGCCAGCAGGAGGGACAGGGGGCGAGAGACCGGGGAGCTGTTTTTT
.	TRBV6-1	TRBJ2-3	TRBD2	CASKLAGGHTQYF	TGTGCCAGCAAACTAGCGGGGGGACATACGCAGTATTTT
.	TRBV14	TRBJ2-1	TRBD2	CASSQGTSGGYSYNEQFF	TGTGCCAGCAGCCAAGGGACTAGCGGGGGCTACTCCTACAATGAGCAGTTCTTC
.	TRBV15	TRBJ2-7	.	CATSQPAGLNEQYF	TGTGCCACCAGCCAACCCGCGGGGTTGAACGAGCAGTACTTC
.	TRBV14	TRBJ2-3	.	CASSPRVRGTQYF	TGTGCCAGCAGCCCCCGGGTTCGTGGGACGCAGTATTTT
.	TRBV27	TRBJ2-1	TRBD1	CASSFFLPGTGGRNEQFF	TGTGCCAGCAGTTTTTTTTTGCCCGGAACAGGGGGCCGGAATGAGCAGTTCTTC
.	TRBV5-1	TRBJ2-2	TRBD1	CASAGTGQNTGELFF	TGCGCCAGCGCAGGGACAGGGCAGAACACCGGGGAGCTGTTTTTT
few	TRBV7-3	TRBJ1-1	.	CASSSEVNTEAFF	TGTGCCAGCAGCTCCGAGGTGAACACTGAAGCTTTCTTT
.	TRBV5-1	TRBJ1-5	.	CASSLGGYNQPQHF	TGCGCCAGCAGCTTAGGAGGATACAATCAGCCCCAGCATTTT
.	TRBV6-1	TRBJ2-5	TRBD2	CASSGTSEETQYF	TGTGCCAGCAGTGGGACTAGCGAAGAGACCCAGTACTTC
.	TRBV7-9	TRBJ1-2	.	CASSPTPYGYTF	TGTGCCAGCAGCCCCACACCCTATGGCTACACCTTC
once	TRBV4-1	TRBJ1-2	.	CASSRARDYGYTF	TGCGCCAGCAGTCGGGCCAGGGACTATGGCTACACCTTC
.	TRBV5-1	TRBJ2-7	.	CASSGNLDEQYF	TGCGCCAGTAGTGGGAACCTCGACGAGCAGTACTTC
.	TRBV7-3	TRBJ2-3	.	CASSLISTDTQYF	TGTGCCAGCAGCCTAATCAGCACAGATACGCAGTATTTT
.	TRBV7-3	TRBJ2-1	.	CASSPRGPDEQFF	TGTGCCAGCAGCCCAAGGGGCCCGGATGAGCAGTTCTTC
.	TRBV4-2	TRBJ1-1	.	CASSQDLQGHIEPYFF	TGTGCCAGCAGCCAAGATCTGCAGGGCCACATCGAACCGTATTTCTTT
.	TRBV7-2	TRBJ2-7	.	CASSPDGGTFYEQYF	TGTGCCAGCAGCCCAGACGGGGGAACCTTCTACGAGCAGTACTTC
.	TRBV6-5	TRBJ2-7	.	CASGTFLYEQYF	TGTGCCAGCGGGACCTTTCTCTACGAGCAGTACTTC
.	TRBV4-2	TRBJ1-1	TRBD1	CASSQGRQGYEAFF	TGTGCCAGCAGCCAAGGCCGACAGGGGTACGAAGCTTTCTTT
.	TRBV19	TRBJ2-7	.	CASSIGTETYEQYF	TGTGCCAGTAGTATAGGGACTGAAACCTACGAGCAGTACTTC
.	TRBV5-4	TRBJ2-1	TRBD2	CASRPDGGRLYNEQFF	TGTGCCAGCAGACCGGACGGCGGGAGACTTTACAATGAGCAGTTCTTC
.	TRBV11-2	TRBJ1-3	.	CASSLPGANTIYF	TGTGCCAGCAGCTTACCAGGGGCAAACACCATATATTTT
.	TRBV5-1	TRBJ2-2	.	CASSLSLGLDTGELFF	TGCGCCAGCAGCTTGTCTCTAGGTTTGGACACCGGGGAGCTGTTTTTT
.	TRBV27	TRBJ2-1	TRBD2	CASSFTSGGNEQFF	TGTGCCAGCAGTTTTACTAGCGGGGGGAATGAGCAGTTCTTC
.	TRBV27	TRBJ2-6	.	CASSLFGANVLTF	TGTGCCAGCAGTCTATTCGGGGCCAACGTCCTGACTTTC
.	TRBV27	TRBJ2-7	TRBD2	CASRGTRTSGSYEQYF	TGTGCCAGCAGAGGGACTCGGACTAGCGGTTCCTACGAGCAGTACTTC
.	TRBV5-1	TRBJ2-2	.	CASSLVAANTGELFF	TGCGCCAGCAGCTTGGTGGCAGCGAACACCGGGGAGCTGTTTTTT
.	TRBV5-4	TRBJ1-1	TRBD1	CASSYRQGDTEAFF	TGTGCCAGCAGCTACCGACAGGGGGACACTGAAGCTTTCTTT
.	TRBV5-6	TRBJ2-3	.	CASSLLGPSTDTQYF	TGTGCCAGCAGCTTGTTGGGACCTTCCACAGATACGCAGTATTTT
.	TRBV6-5	TRBJ2-5	.	CASQGTETQYF	TGTGCCAGCCAGGGGACAGAGACCCAGTACTTC
.	TRBV7-9	TRBJ1-2	.	CASSLWDSPNGYGYTF	TGTGCCAGCAGCCTCTGGGACTCGCCCAACGGCTATGGCTACACCTTC
.	TRBV10-2	TRBJ1-5	.	CASSERAAGWAQHF	TGCGCCAGCAGTGAGAGGGCCGCCGGTTGGGCCCAGCATTTT
.	TRBV19	TRBJ2-2	.	CASSPRLNTGELFF	TGTGCCAGTAGTCCGAGACTCAACACCGGGGAGCTGTTTTTT
.	TRBV6-6	TRBJ1-1	TRBD1	CASRHRGRGSTEAFF	TGTGCCAGCCGCCACAGGGGGCGCGGGAGCACTGAAGCTTTCTTT
.	TRBV7-9	TRBJ2-5	.	CASSLPPQETQYF	TGTGCCAGCAGCTTACCACCTCAAGAGACCCAGTACTTC
.	TRBV5-1	TRBJ1-2	.	CASSSVSRDGYTF	TGCGCCAGCAGCTCGGTTTCCCGTGATGGCTACACCTTC
.	TRBV6-1	TRBJ1-5	.	CASRVSRYSNQPQHF	TGTGCCAGCAGGGTTTCGCGATATAGCAATCAGCCCCAGCATTTT
.	TRBV11-2	TRBJ1-1	.	CASSPIRGGARNTEAFF	TGTGCCAGCAGCCCGATTCGGGGAGGGGCGAGGAACACTGAAGCTTTCTTT
.	TRBV5-1	TRBJ1-2	TRBD1	CASSYGRTGGYTF	TGCGCCAGCAGTTACGGACGGACAGGAGGCTACACCTTC
.	TRBV7-9	TRBJ1-5	.	CASSLGDISNQPQHF	TGTGCCAGCAGCTTAGGGGACATAAGCAATCAGCCCCAGCATTTT
.	TRBV9	TRBJ1-3	TRBD1	CASSVEGTAVTGSTIYF	TGTGCCAGCAGCGTAGAAGGGACAGCCGTCACAGGAAGCACCATATATTTT
.	TRBV4-2	TRBJ1-1	.	CASSQDRLAEAFF	TGTGCCAGCAGCCAAGATCGGCTCGCTGAAGCTTTCTTT